This T cell receptor beta chain was sequenced for a study of blood T cell repertoires in COVID-19. Study-wide background: Acute and convalescent COVID-19 specimens originated in the United States, Italy and Spain. T cells, B-cell-depleted T cells, or PBMCs supplied cDNA or gDNA.

CDR1 and CDR2 from the germline V gene are SGHTS and YDEGEE. The V gene end was trimmed by 6 bases and the J gene end by 8 bases; junction bases not matched to a gene: 6. The CDR3 extends over 13 amino acids. Assay used: immunoSEQ multiplex PCR; TCRdb lists only in-frame clones, some missing. Of just over 250,000 clones listed, 75% to 95% are singletons. The sequence derives from a person in their late teens or twenties with COVID-19, enrolled during active disease. Sequencing input: peripheral blood. The J gene is TRBJ2-2, the V gene TRBV5-8, with TRBD2 matching over 8 bases. The DNA for the CDR3 is TGTGCCAGCAACCCAATAGCGGGAGGGGAGCTGTTTTTT. It yields the protein CASNPIAGGELFF.